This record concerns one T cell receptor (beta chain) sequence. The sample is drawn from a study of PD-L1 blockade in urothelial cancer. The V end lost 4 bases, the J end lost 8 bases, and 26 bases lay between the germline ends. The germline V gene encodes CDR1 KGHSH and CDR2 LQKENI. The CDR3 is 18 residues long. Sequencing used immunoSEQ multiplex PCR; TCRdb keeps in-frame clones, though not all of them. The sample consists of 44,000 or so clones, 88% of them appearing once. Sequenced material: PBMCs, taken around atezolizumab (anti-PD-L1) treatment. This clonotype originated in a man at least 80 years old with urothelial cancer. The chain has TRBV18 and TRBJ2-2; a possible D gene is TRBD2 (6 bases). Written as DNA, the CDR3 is TGTGCCAGCTCACGACACCACCTCGTGGGGGGTACGGCTGGGGAGCTGTTTTTT. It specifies CASSRHHLVGGTAGELFF.